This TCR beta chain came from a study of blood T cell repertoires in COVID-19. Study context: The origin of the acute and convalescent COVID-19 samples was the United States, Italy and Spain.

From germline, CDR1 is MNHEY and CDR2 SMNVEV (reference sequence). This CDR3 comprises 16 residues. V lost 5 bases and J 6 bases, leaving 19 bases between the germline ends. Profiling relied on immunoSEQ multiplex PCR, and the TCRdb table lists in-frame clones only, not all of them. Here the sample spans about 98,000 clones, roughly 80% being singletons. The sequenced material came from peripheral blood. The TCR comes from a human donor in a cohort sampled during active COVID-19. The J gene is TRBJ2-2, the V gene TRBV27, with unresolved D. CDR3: CASSPVLGSVPGELFF. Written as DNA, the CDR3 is TGTGCCAGCAGTCCCGTCTTGGGCTCGGTTCCCGGGGAGCTGTTTTTT.